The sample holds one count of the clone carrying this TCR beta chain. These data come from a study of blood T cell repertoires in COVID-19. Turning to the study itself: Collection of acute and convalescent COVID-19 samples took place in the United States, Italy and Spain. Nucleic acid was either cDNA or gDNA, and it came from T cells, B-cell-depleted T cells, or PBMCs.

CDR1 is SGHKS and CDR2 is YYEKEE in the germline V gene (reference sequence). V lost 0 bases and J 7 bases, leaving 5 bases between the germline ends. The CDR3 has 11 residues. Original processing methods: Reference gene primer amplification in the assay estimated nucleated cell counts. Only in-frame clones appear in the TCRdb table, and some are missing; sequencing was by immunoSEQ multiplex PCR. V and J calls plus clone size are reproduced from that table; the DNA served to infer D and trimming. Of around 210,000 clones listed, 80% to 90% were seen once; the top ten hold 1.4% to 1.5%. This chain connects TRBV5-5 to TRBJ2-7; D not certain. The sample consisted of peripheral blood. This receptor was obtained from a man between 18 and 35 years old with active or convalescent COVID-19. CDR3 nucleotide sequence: TGTGCCAGCAGCTTGGACTGGGAGCAGTACTTC. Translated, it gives CASSLDWEQYF.